These T cell receptor beta chains were read from a single sample in a study of blood T cell repertoires in COVID-19. TCRdb's table, derived via immunoSEQ multiplex PCR, lists solely in-frame clones and lacks some. The sample has under 150,000 clones; around 83% are singletons. The sample taken for sequencing was PBMCs or T cells enriched from blood (not recorded which). Every receptor here comes from a woman between 50 and 59 years old who had been exposed to COVID-19. Each CDR3 is given with its conserved first and last residue. Fields, in order: V gene, J gene, CDR3 length, D gene, CDR3 protein, CDR3 DNA. A D gene is named only where the DNA matches it firmly.

V: TRBV11-2
J: TRBJ1-2
length: 18
D: -
CDR3: CASSSYPTGSASGGGYTF
DNA: TGTGCCAGCAGCTCGTACCCCACCGGGTCGGCTTCGGGTGGTGGCTACACCTTC

V: TRBV28
J: TRBJ2-7
length: 15
D: TRBD1
CDR3: CASSLRNRGSYEQYF
DNA: TGTGCCAGCAGTTTACGTAACAGGGGCTCCTACGAGCAGTACTTC

V: TRBV6-1
J: TRBJ1-6
length: 15
D: -
CDR3: CASSEIGARNSPLHF
DNA: TGTGCCAGCAGTGAGATTGGGGCCCGAAATTCACCCCTCCACTTT

V: TRBV11-2
J: TRBJ1-2
length: 15
D: TRBD1
CDR3: CASSSGQGAWYGYTF
DNA: TGTGCCAGCAGCTCCGGACAGGGGGCTTGGTATGGCTACACCTTC

V: TRBV7-3
J: TRBJ1-1
length: 13
D: -
CDR3: CASSLLSDTEAFF
DNA: TGTGCCAGCAGCTTATTGTCAGACACTGAAGCTTTCTTT

V: TRBV7-9
J: TRBJ2-5
length: 17
D: -
CDR3: CASSLSRWEPIQETQYF
DNA: TGTGCCAGCAGCTTAAGTCGGTGGGAGCCCATCCAAGAGACCCAGTACTTC

V: TRBV10-3
J: TRBJ1-3
length: 13
D: -
CDR3: CAAEQGNGNTIYF
DNA: TGTGCCGCAGAGCAGGGGAATGGAAACACCATATATTTT

V: TRBV14
J: TRBJ1-1
length: 12
D: -
CDR3: CASSPTRPEAFF
DNA: TGTGCCAGCAGCCCGACTCGTCCTGAAGCTTTCTTT

V: TRBV23-1
J: TRBJ2-5
length: 16
D: TRBD2
CDR3: CASSAGERMGQETQYF
DNA: TGCGCCAGCAGCGCGGGGGAGCGGATGGGGCAAGAGACCCAGTACTTC

V: TRBV7-2
J: TRBJ1-6
length: 14
D: -
CDR3: CASRSTGGASPLHF
DNA: TGTGCCAGCAGGTCGACAGGCGGCGCCTCACCCCTCCACTTT

V: TRBV5-5
J: TRBJ1-2
length: 16
D: TRBD1
CDR3: CASSIAPPGQGYGYTF
DNA: TGTGCCAGCAGCATCGCCCCGCCGGGACAGGGCTATGGCTACACCTTC

V: TRBV27
J: TRBJ2-1
length: 16
D: -
CDR3: CASSPRTDLFYNEQFF
DNA: TGTGCCAGCAGTCCCAGGACAGACTTATTTTACAATGAGCAGTTCTTC

V: TRBV4-1
J: TRBJ2-7
length: 17
D: TRBD1
CDR3: CASSQDFGTGLTYEQYF
DNA: TGCGCCAGCAGCCAAGATTTTGGGACAGGGCTCACCTACGAGCAGTACTTC

V: TRBV7-2
J: TRBJ1-3
length: 14
D: TRBD1
CDR3: CASSFRQGGNTIYF
DNA: TGTGCCAGCAGCTTTAGACAGGGGGGAAACACCATATATTTT

V: TRBV11-3
J: TRBJ2-5
length: 15
D: TRBD2
CDR3: CASSLTSGSGETQYF
DNA: TGTGCCAGCAGCTTGACTAGCGGGAGTGGTGAGACCCAGTACTTC

V: TRBV30
J: TRBJ1-5
length: 12
D: TRBD1
CDR3: CAWSRGNQPQHF
DNA: TGTGCCTGGTCCAGGGGGAACCAGCCCCAGCATTTT